This TCR beta chain stems from a study of cytomegalovirus exposure and HLA in healthy donors. Study-level information: Previous work identified some 120 million unique TCR beta sequences from 150 million to 200 million T cells.

The germline V gene encodes CDR1 ENHRY and CDR2 SYGVKD. This CDR3 has 16 amino acids. The ends were cut back, 2 bases at V and 0 bases at J, with 8 bases in the middle. General study results and limits: Later, an analysis found that common viral pathogens appeared to be linked with several of the most significant clusters. Among the sequence variants, a highly shared cluster was likely an artifact of sequencing. Reports state that TCR beta sequences accurately predicted most subjects' HLA-A and HLA-B alleles.

The PCR was carried out with 60 Vbeta primers and 13 Jbeta primers. TCRdb's copy holds only in-frame clones and misses some; the assay was immunoSEQ multiplex PCR. The sample shows about 140,000 clones, around 81% of them seen only once. In the case of this clone: Its specificity is not known.

Source material: PBMCs. This receptor was identified in a man aged 40-50 years in good health and CMV-seropositive. The rearrangement uses TRBV10-3 and TRBJ1-6; D not resolved. The CDR3 is CAISEGGSSYNSPLHF. The CDR3 nucleotides read TGTGCCATCAGTGAGGGTGGGAGCTCCTATAATTCACCCCTCCACTTT.